Following are 15 T cell receptor beta chains from one sample sequenced in a study of cytomegalovirus exposure and HLA in healthy donors. Primers included in the PCR were 60 Vbeta and 13 Jbeta primers. Clones were sequenced by immunoSEQ multiplex PCR, and TCRdb holds only the in-frame ones, with some missing. The repertoire holds around 110,000 clones, with 70% as singletons. Sequenced sample: PBMCs. The receptors originated from a man aged 25 to 40 in good health and CMV-seropositive.

This chain joins TRBV6-6 and TRBJ1-5; tentatively, D is TRBD1 (5 bases). Trimming left V 2 bases short and J 1 base short, with 12 bases between. The germline gives CDR1 MNHNY, CDR2 SVGAGI (reference sequence). The CDR3 loop spans 16 amino acids. In DNA, the CDR3 is TGTGCCAGCAGTTACGTGGTCAGGGTAAGCAATCAGCCCCAGCATTTT. Its translation: CASSYVVRVSNQPQHF.

The chain joins TRBV7-2 to TRBJ2-7; TRBD2 agrees at 10 bases. The V gene end was trimmed by 5 bases and the J gene end by 2 bases; junction bases not matched to a gene: 6. CDR3 length: 15 amino acids. From germline, CDR1 is SGHTA and CDR2 FQGNSA. The CDR3 reads CASSPKRGGAYEQYF. The DNA for the CDR3 is TGTGCCAGCAGCCCAAAGCGGGGGGGCGCCTACGAGCAGTACTTC. Supplemented by reference TRBV7-2 and TRBJ2-7, the full variable domain reads GAGVSQSPSNKVTEKGKDVELRCDPISGHTALYWYRQSLGQGLEFLIYFQGNSAPDKSGLPSDRFSAERTGGSVSTLTIQRTQQEDSAVYLCASSPKRGGAYEQYFGPGTRLTVT.

This sequence joins TRBV6-6 and TRBJ2-7; D may be TRBD1 (6 bases). Between the trimmed V and J ends, which lost 0 bases and 2 bases, there was a span of 11 bases. Germline assignment: CDR1 MNHNY and CDR2 SVGAGI (reference sequence). This CDR3 has 15 residues. CDR3 amino acids: CASSYSTGETYEQYF. The CDR3 bases are TGTGCCAGCAGTTACTCGACAGGCGAGACCTACGAGCAGTACTTC.

V gene TRBV19 combines with J gene TRBJ2-2, with 12 bases matching TRBD2. Trimming took 6 bases from V and 5 from J; bases not matched to a gene: 4. CDR1 and CDR2 from the germline V gene are LNHDA and SQIVND (reference sequence). The CDR3 is made up of 15 amino acids. For the CDR3, the DNA is TGTGCCAGTAGCCGTCTAGCGGGGGGGACCGGGGAGCTGTTTTTT. This gives the protein CASSRLAGGTGELFF.

V and J are TRBV6-1 and TRBJ1-2; D may be TRBD1 (5 bases). The germline V and J ends were trimmed by 2 bases and 4 bases, with 11 bases remaining between them. This CDR3 is built from 14 residues. Germline V gene lookup returns CDR1 MNHNS and CDR2 SASEGT. CDR3 nucleotide sequence: TGTGCCAGCAGTGAACCAGGGACTGGCTATGGCTACACCTTC. Its translation is CASSEPGTGYGYTF.

This clone was counted once. This CDR3 is CASSLGDNEQFF. CDR3 bases: TGTGCCAGCAGCCTCGGGGACAATGAGCAGTTCTTC. V and J are TRBV5-6 and TRBJ2-1; maybe TRBD2 (5 bases). This CDR3 spans 12 amino acids. Looked up from germline, CDR1 is SGHDT and CDR2 is YYEEEE. Trimming left V 4 bases short and J 5 bases short, with 7 bases between.

The gene calls are TRBV5-1 and TRBJ1-2; no firm D call. V lost 4 bases to trimming and J lost 4 bases, with 20 bases between them. Germline loops: CDR1 SGHRS, CDR2 YFSETQ. The CDR3 spans 16 residues. CDR3 sequence reads: CASSPRHIPPGYGYTF. CDR3 DNA sequence: TGCGCCAGCAGCCCCCGCCACATACCACCTGGCTATGGCTACACCTTC. The full variable domain, rest sourced from reference TRBV5-1 and TRBJ1-2, is KAGVTQTPRYLIKTRGQQVTLSCSPISGHRSVSWYQQTPGQGLQFLFEYFSETQRNKGNFPGRFSGRQFSNSRSEMNVSTLELGDSALYLCASSPRHIPPGYGYTFGSGTRLTVV.

The chain links TRBV19 to TRBJ2-7, with 9 bases aligning to TRBD1. This CDR3 has 16 residues. The germline V gene encodes CDR1 LNHDA and CDR2 SQIVND (reference sequence). V shed 6 bases, J shed 2 bases, and the junction held 11 bases outside the gene matches. The CDR3 DNA reads TGTGCCAGTAGCCTGGGACAGGGCCAGGTTGCCTACGAGCAGTACTTC. Its protein product is CASSLGQGQVAYEQYF.

The V gene is TRBV6-5, the J gene TRBJ1-1; 8 bases are shared with TRBD1. Looked up from germline, CDR1 is MNHEY and CDR2 is SVGAGI. With V trimmed by 5 bases and J by 0 bases, 2 bases remained unmatched. The length of the CDR3 is 14 residues. CDR3 nucleotides: TGTGCCAGCAGTACAGGGGGGATGAACACTGAAGCTTTCTTT. Translation gives CASSTGGMNTEAFF.

The chain employs TRBV30 and TRBJ1-1; TRBD1 is a possible D gene (6 bases). Germline assignment: CDR1 GTSNPN and CDR2 SVGIG (reference sequence). The germline V and J ends were trimmed by 5 bases and 7 bases, with 14 bases remaining between them. CDR3 size: 12 residues. The CDR3 region is CAWDVGTFEAFF. The CDR3 DNA follows: TGTGCCTGGGACGTTGGGACATTTGAAGCTTTCTTT. Complete variable domain (other parts from reference TRBV30 and TRBJ1-1): SQTIHQWPATLVQPVGSPLSLECTVEGTSNPNLYWYRQAAGRGLQLLFYSVGIGQISSEVPQNLSASRPQDRQFILSSKKLLLSDSGFYLCAWDVGTFEAFFGQGTRLTVV.

The table lists this clone with a count of one. V usage is TRBV5-4 and J usage is TRBJ1-2; a possible D gene is TRBD1 (6 bases). The germline V gene encodes CDR1 SGHNT and CDR2 YYREEE (reference sequence). The CDR3 length is 14 residues. V was pared by 1 base and J by 5 bases, with 12 bases between. In DNA, the CDR3 is TGTGCCAGCAGCTTGTCGGACAGTTTTTATGGCTACACCTTC. This codes for CASSLSDSFYGYTF.

CDR3 nucleotide sequence: TGCGCCAGCAGCCCGGGACAGGGATACTCTGGAAACACCATATATTTT. Protein product: CASSPGQGYSGNTIYF. This rearrangement joins TRBV4-1 to TRBJ1-3; 9 nucleotides line up with TRBD1. Per the germline V gene, CDR1 is MGHRA and CDR2 is YSYEKL. V lost 4 bases, J lost 0 bases, and 4 bases stayed unmatched. The CDR3 spans 16 residues.

This clone was detected only a few times. The chain employs TRBV6-5 and TRBJ1-1; possibly TRBD1 for D (5 bases). CDR3 size: 14 residues. V was pared by 3 bases and J by 5 bases, with 13 bases between. CDR1 is MNHEY and CDR2 is SVGAGI in the germline V gene. The CDR3 spells CASSYGPGGTEAFF. The CDR3 DNA reads as TGTGCCAGCAGTTATGGTCCGGGGGGGACTGAAGCTTTCTTT.

This chain uses TRBV7-8 with TRBJ2-7, with D possibly being TRBD2 (5 bases). The CDR3 has 15 amino acids. V was pared by 3 bases and J by 3 bases, with 15 bases between. Germline CDR1 SGHVS, CDR2 FQNEAQ. This CDR3 is CASSFFRESFYEQYF. The CDR3 nucleotides read TGTGCCAGCAGCTTTTTCCGGGAATCGTTCTACGAGCAGTACTTC.

V and J are TRBV19 and TRBJ2-7; 8 nucleotides match TRBD1. The germline CDR1 and CDR2 sequences are LNHDA and SQIVND (reference sequence). V gave up 3 bases and J gave up 6 bases; unmatched junction bases: 10. This CDR3 has 15 residues. CDR3 protein: CASSMAIGRGREQYF. The CDR3 region has the DNA TGTGCCAGTAGTATGGCAATCGGCAGGGGGCGCGAGCAGTACTTC.